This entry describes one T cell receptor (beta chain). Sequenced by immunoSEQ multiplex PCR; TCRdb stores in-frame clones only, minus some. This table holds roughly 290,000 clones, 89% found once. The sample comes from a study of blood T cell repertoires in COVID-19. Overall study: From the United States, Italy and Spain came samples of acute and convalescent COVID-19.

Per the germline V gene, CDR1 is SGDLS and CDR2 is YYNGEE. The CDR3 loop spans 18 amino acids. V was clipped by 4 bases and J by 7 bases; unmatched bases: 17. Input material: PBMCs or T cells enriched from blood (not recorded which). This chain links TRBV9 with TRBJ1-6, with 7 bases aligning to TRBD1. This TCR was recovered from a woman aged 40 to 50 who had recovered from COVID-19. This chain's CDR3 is CASSPRGIGGVLNSPLHF. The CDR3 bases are TGTGCCAGCAGCCCCAGGGGAATAGGGGGCGTTCTCAATTCACCCCTCCACTTT.